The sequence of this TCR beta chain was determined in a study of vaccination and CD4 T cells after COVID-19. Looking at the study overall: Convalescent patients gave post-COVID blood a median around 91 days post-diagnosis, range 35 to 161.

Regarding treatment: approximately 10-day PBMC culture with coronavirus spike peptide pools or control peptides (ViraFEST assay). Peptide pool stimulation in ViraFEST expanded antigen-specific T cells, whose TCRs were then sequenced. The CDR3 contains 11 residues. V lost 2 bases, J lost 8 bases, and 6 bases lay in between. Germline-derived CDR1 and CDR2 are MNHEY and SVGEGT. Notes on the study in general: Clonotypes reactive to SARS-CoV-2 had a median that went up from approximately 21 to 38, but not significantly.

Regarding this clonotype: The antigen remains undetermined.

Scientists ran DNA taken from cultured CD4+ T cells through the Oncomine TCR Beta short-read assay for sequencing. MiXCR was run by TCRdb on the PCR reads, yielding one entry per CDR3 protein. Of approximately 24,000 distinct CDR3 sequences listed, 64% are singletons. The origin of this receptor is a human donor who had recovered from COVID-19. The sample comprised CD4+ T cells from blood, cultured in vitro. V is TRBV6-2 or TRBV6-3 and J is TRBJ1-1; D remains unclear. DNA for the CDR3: TGTGCCAGCAGTTACATGCGAGAAGCTTTCTTT. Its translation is CASSYMREAFF.